This entry is about one T cell receptor beta chain. This CDR3 has 16 residues. Germline-derived CDR1 and CDR2 are SGHAT and FQNNGV. Trimming took 0 bases from V and 4 from J, leaving 10 bases between them. The record originates from a study of T cell changes during pregnancy in multiple sclerosis. Generated by immunoSEQ multiplex PCR, the TCRdb table keeps only in-frame clones and is missing some. The sample shows roughly 90,000 clones, about 91% of them seen only once. V is TRBV11-2 and J is TRBJ2-6; possible D gene TRBD1, 5 bases. The sequence was obtained from a female donor in good health, enrolled as a control in a pregnancy study. The material sequenced was peripheral blood, taken in the first trimester of pregnancy. The CDR3 DNA follows: TGTGCCAGCAGCTTAGATCCCAGGGCCGGGGCCAACGTCCTGACTTTC. It encodes CASSLDPRAGANVLTF.